A selection of T cell receptor beta chains follows, all from one sample in a study of cytomegalovirus exposure and HLA in healthy donors. Repertoires were generated with immunoSEQ multiplex PCR, while TCRdb's copy carries only in-frame clones and drops some. The sample lists approximately 110,000 clones; 85% to 95% were seen once. Input material: PBMCs. These receptors came from a young woman in good health and CMV-seronegative. Each CDR3 is given with its conserved first and last residue. Each record gives: CDR3 length, D gene, V gene, clone size, J gene, CDR3 protein, CDR3 DNA. The D gene is left open where the match is weak. Clone size appears in some rows only: once, few, many, or a class for an expanded clone.

length: 14; D: TRBD1; V: TRBV4-2; size: once; J: TRBJ2-4; CDR3: CASSPTDRGNIQYF; DNA: TGTGCCAGCAGCCCTACTGACAGGGGAAACATTCAGTACTTC
length: 16; D: TRBD2; V: TRBV4-2; size: -; J: TRBJ2-5; CDR3: CASSQERRGGGETQYF; DNA: TGTGCCAGCAGCCAAGAACGCCGCGGGGGGGGAGAGACCCAGTACTTC
length: 15; D: -; V: TRBV28; size: -; J: TRBJ2-7; CDR3: CASSHLLQGMYEQYF; DNA: TGTGCCAGCAGTCATCTTTTGCAGGGGATGTACGAGCAGTACTTC
length: 14; D: TRBD1; V: TRBV11-2; size: -; J: TRBJ2-5; CDR3: CASSLEGGAETQYF; DNA: TGTGCCAGCAGCTTAGAAGGGGGCGCGGAGACCCAGTACTTC
length: 13; D: TRBD1; V: TRBV5-5; size: -; J: TRBJ2-7; CDR3: CASSRQGSYEQYF; DNA: TGTGCCAGCAGCCGACAGGGCTCCTACGAGCAGTACTTC
length: 13; D: -; V: TRBV2; size: -; J: TRBJ2-5; CDR3: CASSVESRETQYF; DNA: TGTGCCAGCAGTGTCGAGAGCCGAGAGACCCAGTACTTC
length: 13; D: TRBD1; V: TRBV2; size: -; J: TRBJ2-3; CDR3: CASGTGPTDTQYF; DNA: TGTGCCAGCGGGACAGGGCCCACAGATACGCAGTATTTT
length: 14; D: TRBD1; V: TRBV6-6; size: once; J: TRBJ1-2; CDR3: CASSPGQGNYGYTF; DNA: TGTGCCAGCAGCCCCGGACAGGGGAACTATGGCTACACCTTC
length: 11; D: -; V: TRBV28; size: -; J: TRBJ2-7; CDR3: CASSFRYEQYF; DNA: TGTGCCAGCAGTTTCCGCTACGAGCAGTACTTC
length: 15; D: TRBD2; V: TRBV5-5; size: once; J: TRBJ2-7; CDR3: CASSLGLGSGYEQYF; DNA: TGTGCCAGCAGCCTGGGACTAGGGAGTGGCTACGAGCAGTACTTC
length: 16; D: -; V: TRBV5-4; size: few; J: TRBJ2-7; CDR3: CASSLGGGLTTYEQYF; DNA: TGTGCCAGCAGCTTGGGGGGAGGCCTAACCACCTACGAGCAGTACTTC
length: 13; D: -; V: TRBV11-2; size: -; J: TRBJ2-7; CDR3: CASSLAPSYEQYF; DNA: TGTGCCAGCAGCTTGGCCCCCTCCTACGAGCAGTACTTC
length: 17; D: TRBD2; V: TRBV5-4; size: once; J: TRBJ2-1; CDR3: CASSPGTTVPSYNEQFF; DNA: TGTGCCAGCAGCCCGGGGACTACCGTCCCCTCCTACAATGAGCAGTTCTTC
length: 14; D: TRBD1; V: TRBV7-2; size: -; J: TRBJ2-5; CDR3: CASSRQGAQETQYF; DNA: TGTGCCAGCAGCCGACAGGGGGCCCAAGAGACCCAGTACTTC
length: 15; D: TRBD2; V: TRBV6-1; size: -; J: TRBJ2-7; CDR3: CASSVRREHPYEQYF; DNA: TGTGCCAGCAGTGTTCGGCGGGAGCACCCCTACGAGCAGTACTTC
length: 14; D: -; V: TRBV27; size: -; J: TRBJ1-2; CDR3: CASVLQGFWYGYTF; DNA: TGTGCCAGCGTCCTACAGGGTTTTTGGTACGGCTACACCTTC
length: 15; D: TRBD1; V: TRBV9; size: -; J: TRBJ2-1; CDR3: CASTLTGGSYNEQFF; DNA: TGTGCGAGCACGCTAACAGGGGGTTCCTACAATGAGCAGTTCTTC
length: 16; D: -; V: TRBV2; size: -; J: TRBJ1-1; CDR3: CASSEALGGANTEAFF; DNA: TGTGCCAGCAGTGAAGCTCTCGGGGGGGCGAACACTGAAGCTTTCTTT
length: 15; D: -; V: TRBV2; size: -; J: TRBJ1-5; CDR3: CASSGPVQGGQPQHF; DNA: TGTGCCAGCAGTGGTCCCGTTCAGGGAGGGCAGCCCCAGCATTTT
length: 14; D: TRBD2; V: TRBV6-1; size: -; J: TRBJ2-1; CDR3: CASKRGGVVNEQFF; DNA: TGTGCCAGTAAGCGGGGTGGCGTGGTAAATGAGCAGTTCTTC
length: 16; D: -; V: TRBV5-4; size: -; J: TRBJ1-2; CDR3: CASSLPSAGDGYGYTF; DNA: TGTGCCAGCAGCCTGCCCTCCGCCGGGGATGGCTATGGCTACACCTTC
length: 17; D: TRBD1; V: TRBV5-6; size: -; J: TRBJ1-5; CDR3: CASSWGTAPNSNQPQHF; DNA: TGTGCCAGCAGCTGGGGGACAGCACCTAATAGCAATCAGCCCCAGCATTTT
length: 12; D: -; V: TRBV10-3; size: once; J: TRBJ2-1; CDR3: CAIRGTHHKQFF; DNA: TGTGCCATTAGGGGGACCCACCATAAGCAGTTCTTC
length: 15; D: -; V: TRBV5-4; size: -; J: TRBJ1-2; CDR3: CASSLSQTWDYGYTF; DNA: TGTGCCAGCAGCTTGTCCCAGACATGGGACTATGGCTACACCTTC
length: 18; D: TRBD1; V: TRBV9; size: -; J: TRBJ1-1; CDR3: CASSVEGGGSLGNTEAFF; DNA: TGTGCCAGCAGCGTAGAAGGGGGCGGTAGTCTGGGGAACACTGAAGCTTTCTTT
length: 16; D: -; V: TRBV10-1; size: -; J: TRBJ1-5; CDR3: CAVLHHYVSGGQPQHF; DNA: TGCGCCGTTCTCCATCACTACGTGAGCGGAGGACAGCCCCAGCATTTT
length: 12; D: -; V: TRBV2; size: -; J: TRBJ2-3; CDR3: CASRSHTDTQYF; DNA: TGTGCCAGCAGGAGTCACACAGATACGCAGTATTTT
length: 16; D: -; V: TRBV11-2; size: -; J: TRBJ2-1; CDR3: CASSLDLEGPRNEQFF; DNA: TGTGCCAGCAGCTTAGATTTGGAGGGCCCTCGCAATGAGCAGTTCTTC
length: 15; D: -; V: TRBV5-4; size: -; J: TRBJ2-7; CDR3: CASSWGGVGAREQYF; DNA: TGTGCCAGCAGCTGGGGGGGCGTGGGAGCCCGGGAGCAGTACTTC
length: 16; D: TRBD1; V: TRBV4-2; size: few; J: TRBJ1-5; CDR3: CASSGSSGGGNQPQHF; DNA: TGTGCCAGCAGCGGGAGCTCAGGGGGCGGCAATCAGCCCCAGCATTTT
length: 13; D: -; V: TRBV28; size: -; J: TRBJ1-3; CDR3: CASRVQGGNTIYF; DNA: TGTGCCAGCAGGGTCCAGGGTGGAAACACCATATATTTT
length: 13; D: -; V: TRBV18; size: -; J: TRBJ1-1; CDR3: CASSPSGYTEAFF; DNA: TGTGCCAGCTCACCATCAGGGTACACTGAAGCTTTCTTT
length: 16; D: -; V: TRBV11-2; size: once; J: TRBJ1-1; CDR3: CASSHPLWGVNTEAFF; DNA: TGTGCCAGCAGTCACCCCCTGTGGGGGGTGAACACTGAAGCTTTCTTT
length: 11; D: -; V: TRBV27; size: -; J: TRBJ1-1; CDR3: CASRGFTEAFF; DNA: TGTGCCAGCAGGGGCTTCACTGAAGCTTTCTTT
length: 13; D: TRBD2; V: TRBV7-2; size: -; J: TRBJ2-7; CDR3: CASSSGLAEEQYF; DNA: TGTGCCAGCAGCTCGGGACTAGCTGAAGAGCAGTACTTC
length: 15; D: -; V: TRBV5-1; size: -; J: TRBJ2-1; CDR3: CASSLAAGSYNEQFF; DNA: TGCGCCAGCAGCTTGGCGGCGGGCTCCTACAATGAGCAGTTCTTC
length: 14; D: -; V: TRBV5-1; size: once; J: TRBJ2-1; CDR3: CASSLGQRYNEQFF; DNA: TGCGCCAGCAGCTTGGGACAAAGATACAATGAGCAGTTCTTC
length: 18; D: TRBD1; V: TRBV4-1; size: -; J: TRBJ2-1; CDR3: CASSQDRARDRVYNEQFF; DNA: TGCGCCAGCAGCCAAGATCGGGCCCGGGACAGGGTCTACAATGAGCAGTTCTTC
length: 13; D: -; V: TRBV5-4; size: -; J: TRBJ2-5; CDR3: CASSVAGVETQYF; DNA: TGTGCCAGCAGCGTGGCAGGGGTCGAGACCCAGTACTTC
length: 13; D: TRBD1; V: TRBV11-2; size: -; J: TRBJ1-3; CDR3: CASSLVLPGQVDF; DNA: TGTGCCAGCAGCTTAGTCTTACCGGGACAGGTAGATTTT
length: 15; D: -; V: TRBV6-5; size: -; J: TRBJ1-4; CDR3: CASSYSGGTNEKLFF; DNA: TGTGCCAGCAGTTACTCCGGAGGGACTAATGAAAAACTGTTTTTT
length: 14; D: -; V: TRBV28; size: -; J: TRBJ2-2; CDR3: CASSPGQYTGELFF; DNA: TGTGCCAGCAGTCCCGGACAGTACACCGGGGAGCTGTTTTTT
length: 16; D: TRBD1; V: TRBV15; size: -; J: TRBJ2-7; CDR3: CATSRDVGTGASEQYF; DNA: TGTGCCACCAGCAGAGATGTTGGAACAGGGGCAAGCGAGCAGTACTTC
length: 16; D: -; V: TRBV28; size: -; J: TRBJ2-1; CDR3: CASGPEYGVRFDEQFF; DNA: TGTGCCAGCGGCCCTGAGTATGGAGTCCGGTTTGATGAGCAGTTCTTC
length: 13; D: -; V: TRBV27; size: once; J: TRBJ2-2; CDR3: CASSFRGTGELFF; DNA: TGTGCCAGCAGTTTCAGGGGCACCGGGGAGCTGTTTTTT
length: 13; D: -; V: TRBV9; size: once; J: TRBJ1-1; CDR3: CASSVGVSGGSFF; DNA: TGTGCCAGCAGCGTAGGGGTCTCGGGGGGATCTTTCTTT